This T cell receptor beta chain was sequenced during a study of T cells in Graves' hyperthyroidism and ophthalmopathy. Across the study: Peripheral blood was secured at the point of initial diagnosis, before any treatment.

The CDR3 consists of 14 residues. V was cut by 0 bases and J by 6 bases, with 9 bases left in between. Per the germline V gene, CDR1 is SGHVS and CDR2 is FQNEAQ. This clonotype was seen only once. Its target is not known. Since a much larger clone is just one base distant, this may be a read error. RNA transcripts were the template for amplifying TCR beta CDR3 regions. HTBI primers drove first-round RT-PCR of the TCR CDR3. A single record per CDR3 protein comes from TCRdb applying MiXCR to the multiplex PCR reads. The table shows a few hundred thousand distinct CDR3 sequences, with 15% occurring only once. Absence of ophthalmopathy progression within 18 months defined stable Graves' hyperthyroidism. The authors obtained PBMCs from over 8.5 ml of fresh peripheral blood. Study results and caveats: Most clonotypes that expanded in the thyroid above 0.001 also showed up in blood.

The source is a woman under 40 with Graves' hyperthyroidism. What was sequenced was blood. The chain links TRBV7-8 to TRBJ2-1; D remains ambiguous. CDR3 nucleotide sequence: TGTGCCAGCAGCTTAGCGTTGAATACCAATGAGCAGTTCTTC. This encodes CASSLALNTNEQFF.